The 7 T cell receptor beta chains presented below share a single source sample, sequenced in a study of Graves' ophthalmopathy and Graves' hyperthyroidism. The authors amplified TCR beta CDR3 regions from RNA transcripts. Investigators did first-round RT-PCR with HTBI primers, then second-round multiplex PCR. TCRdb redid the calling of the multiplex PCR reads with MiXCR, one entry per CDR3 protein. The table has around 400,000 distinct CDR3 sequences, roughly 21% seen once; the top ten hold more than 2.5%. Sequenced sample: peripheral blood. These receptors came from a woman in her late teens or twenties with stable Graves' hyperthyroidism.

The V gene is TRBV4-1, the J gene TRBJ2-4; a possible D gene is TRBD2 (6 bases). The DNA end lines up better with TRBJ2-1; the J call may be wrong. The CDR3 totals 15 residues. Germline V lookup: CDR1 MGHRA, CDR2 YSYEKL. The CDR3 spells CASSQEYGSRNIQFF. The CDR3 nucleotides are TGCGCCAGCAGCCAAGAGTACGGGAGTAGAAACATTCAGTTCTTC.

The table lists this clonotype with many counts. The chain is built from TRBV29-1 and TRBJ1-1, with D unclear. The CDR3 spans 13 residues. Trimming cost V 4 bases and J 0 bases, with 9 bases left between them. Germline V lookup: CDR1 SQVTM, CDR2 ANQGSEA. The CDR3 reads CSVGQSMNTEAFF. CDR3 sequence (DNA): TGCAGCGTTGGGCAGTCCATGAACACTGAAGCTTTCTTT.

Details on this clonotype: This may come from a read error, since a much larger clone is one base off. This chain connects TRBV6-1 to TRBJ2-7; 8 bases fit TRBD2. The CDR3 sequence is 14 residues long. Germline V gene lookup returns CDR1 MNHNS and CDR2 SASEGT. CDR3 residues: CASSELGGAGEQCF. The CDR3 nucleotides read TGTGCCAGCAGTGAACTCGGGGGGGCGGGCGAGCAGTGCTTC.

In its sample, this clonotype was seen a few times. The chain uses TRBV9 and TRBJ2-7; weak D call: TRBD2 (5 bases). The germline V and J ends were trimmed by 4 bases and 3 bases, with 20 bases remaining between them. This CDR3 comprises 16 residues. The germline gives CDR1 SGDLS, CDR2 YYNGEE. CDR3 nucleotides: TGTGCCAGCAGCACCCGGCCGCTAGCAAGTTTCTACGAGCAGTACTTC. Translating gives CASSTRPLASFYEQYF.

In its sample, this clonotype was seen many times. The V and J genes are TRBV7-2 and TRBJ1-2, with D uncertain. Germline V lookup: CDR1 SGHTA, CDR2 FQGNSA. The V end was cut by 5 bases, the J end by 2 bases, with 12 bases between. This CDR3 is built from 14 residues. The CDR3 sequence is CASSPGWTNYGYTF. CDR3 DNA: TGTGCCAGCAGCCCAGGATGGACGAACTATGGCTACACCTTC.

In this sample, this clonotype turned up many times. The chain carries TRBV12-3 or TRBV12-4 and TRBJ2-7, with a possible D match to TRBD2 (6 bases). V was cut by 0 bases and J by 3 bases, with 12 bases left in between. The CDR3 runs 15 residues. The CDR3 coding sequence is TGTGCCAGCAGTTTAGCCTCGGGACTTAACTACGAGCAGTACTTC. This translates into CASSLASGLNYEQYF.

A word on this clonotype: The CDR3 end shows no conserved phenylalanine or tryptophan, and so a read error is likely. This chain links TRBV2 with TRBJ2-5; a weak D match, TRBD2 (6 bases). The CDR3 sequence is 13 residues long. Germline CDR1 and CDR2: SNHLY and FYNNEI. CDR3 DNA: TGTGCCAGCACGCTAGCGACCCAAGAGTCCCAGTACTAC. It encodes CASTLATQESQYY.